Following are 9 T cell receptor beta chains from one sample sequenced in a study of radiotherapy plus CTLA-4 blockade in lung cancer (dated by TCRdb to 2017 to 2018). Library preparation employed the immunoSEQ multiplex PCR assay. TCRdb stores this immuneACCESS table with in-frame sequences only. Part of the clones is absent; in the studies checked, under half of the shortfall reflects unresolved V genes, and no reason is known for the rest. The sample data list about 76,000 clones, and 78% of these were observed just once. The ten largest clones capture roughly 22% of the sample. Sequencing used peripheral blood, obtained from a patient treated with radiotherapy plus ipilimumab. These receptors originate from a human donor with non-small cell lung cancer whose response to radiotherapy plus ipilimumab could not be evaluated. Some clones in this sample may be carry-over from other donors' samples.

This chain connects TRBV7-2 to TRBJ2-1; 13 bases are shared with TRBD2. CDR1 is SGHTA, CDR2 FQGNSA, per germline. V lost 5 bases and J lost 8; bases outside the gene matches: 9. There are 16 residues in the CDR3. The DNA of the CDR3 is TGTGCCAGCAGCCATACTAGCGGGGGGGCCTGGGATGAGCAGTTCTTC. This encodes CASSHTSGGAWDEQFF.

The rearrangement joins TRBV7-2 to TRBJ2-3; 9 bases line up with TRBD2. Per the germline V gene, CDR1 is SGHTA and CDR2 is FQGNSA. The CDR3 sequence is 16 residues long. Trimming cost V 4 bases and J 4 bases; bases outside gene matches: 9. The CDR3 region is CASSSRPTSGADTQYF. In DNA form, the CDR3 reads TGTGCCAGCAGCTCTCGCCCGACTAGCGGAGCAGATACGCAGTATTTT.

The V and J genes are TRBV6-1 and TRBJ2-7; 10 bases agree with TRBD1. Trimming cost V 10 bases and J 5 bases; bases outside gene matches: 8. Looked up from germline, CDR1 is MNHNS and CDR2 is SASEGT. The CDR3 contains 13 residues. The CDR3 is CAIRQGARNEQYF. CDR3 coding DNA: TGTGCCATCCGACAGGGGGCGAGGAACGAGCAGTACTTC.

The gene calls are TRBV7-2 and TRBJ1-6, with TRBD1 identical over 9 bases. The V and J ends lost 1 base and 10 bases, in that order; junction bases with no gene match: 5. Germline lookup yields CDR1 SGHTA and CDR2 FQGNSA. This CDR3 comprises 15 residues. The DNA for the CDR3 is TGTGCCAGCAGCTTAGAAGGGACAGGGACCTCACCCCTCCACTTT. Residues: CASSLEGTGTSPLHF. Based on the CDR3 plus reference TRBV7-2 and TRBJ1-6, the full variable domain is GAGVSQSPSNKVTEKGKDVELRCDPISGHTALYWYRQSLGQGLEFLIYFQGNSAPDKSGLPSDRFSAERTGGSVSTLTIQRTQQEDSAVYLCASSLEGTGTSPLHFGNGTRLTVT.

The rearrangement joins TRBV19 to TRBJ2-3; 8 nucleotides line up with TRBD1. This CDR3 comprises 14 residues. Germline values: CDR1 LNHDA, CDR2 SQIVND (reference sequence). Unmatched junction bases numbered 5, after V lost 5 bases and J lost 4 bases. CDR3 in DNA: TGTGCCAGTAGTGGGGGACAGGCGGCAGATACGCAGTATTTT. Protein sequence: CASSGGQAADTQYF.

The rearrangement joins TRBV4-3 to TRBJ2-3; TRBD2 matches at 11 bases. CDR1 and CDR2 from the germline V gene are LGHNA and YSLEER. The CDR3 consists of 17 residues. Trimming at V came to 4 bases and at J to 7 bases, leaving 13 bases not matched to a gene. The CDR3 nucleotides are TGCGCCAGCAGCCTTCATCCGGGACTAGCGGACCTCAATACGCAGTATTTT. Residues: CASSLHPGLADLNTQYF.

The table lists this clone with a count of one. The chain is built from TRBV2 and TRBJ2-1; 11 bases fit TRBD1. CDR1 is SNHLY and CDR2 is FYNNEI in the germline V gene. The V gene end was trimmed by 7 bases and the J gene end by 2 bases; junction bases not matched to a gene: 4. This CDR3 contains 15 residues. In nucleotides, the CDR3 is TGTGCCAGCACCGGGGACAGGGGGACCTACAATGAGCAGTTCTTC. Its translation: CASTGDRGTYNEQFF.

This sequence joins TRBV6-4 and TRBJ1-3; 7 nucleotides align to TRBD1. Germline CDR1 and CDR2: MRHNA and SNTAGT. This CDR3 region has 16 residues. Unmatched junction bases numbered 4, after V lost 2 bases and J lost 0 bases. The CDR3 loop reads CASSDRRQGSGNTIYF. For the CDR3, the DNA is TGTGCCAGCAGTGACCGCCGACAGGGCTCTGGAAACACCATATATTTT.

The chain carries TRBV6-5 and TRBJ1-5, with 8 bases identical to TRBD1. V dropped 6 bases and J dropped 0; count of bases not matched to a gene: 4. The CDR3 runs 15 residues. Germline assignment: CDR1 MNHEY and CDR2 SVGAGI. The CDR3: CASRTTGDSNQPQHF. CDR3 sequence (DNA): TGTGCCAGCAGGACGACAGGGGATAGCAATCAGCCCCAGCATTTT.